The T cell receptor (beta chain) under discussion was sequenced for a study of blood T cells in healthy people across ages. Notes on the study in general: In older individuals, TCR beta diversity per million T cells was lower, falling roughly linearly with age.

The use of a sample-barcoded 5' primer and a J-beta primer mix characterized a second PCR of about 7 to 12 cycles. Sequencing of every sample gave 3 million or more CDR3-containing paired-end reads. TCRdb reanalysed the 5' RACE reads using MiXCR and keeps one entry per CDR3 protein. The sample records some 900,000 distinct CDR3 sequences, around 46% being singletons. V was shortened by 2 bases and J by 5 bases, with 6 bases between the two germline ends. The CDR3 length is 12 residues. Germline lookup yields CDR1 DFQATT and CDR2 SNEGSKA (reference sequence). This clonotype was observed once. Antigen specificity is unknown. There were at least 5.5 micrograms of total RNA extracted from every sample.

The chain combines TRBV20-1 with TRBJ1-4, with no clear D. The source of this sequence is a man aged 25 to 40 in good health. The sequencing input was blood. The CDR3 region is CSARWVNEKLFF. CDR3 nucleotide sequence: TGCAGTGCTAGATGGGTAAATGAAAAACTGTTTTTT.